This passage covers 13 T cell receptor beta chains from one sample sequenced in a study of blood T cell repertoires in COVID-19. Generated by immunoSEQ multiplex PCR, the TCRdb table keeps only in-frame clones and is missing some. The sample records approximately 170,000 clones, about nine tenths being singletons. What was sequenced was peripheral blood. These receptors came from a man aged 30-40 years with acute or convalescent COVID-19.

The chain employs TRBV5-1 and TRBJ2-1, with TRBD2 as a possible D gene (5 bases). CDR1 is SGHRS and CDR2 is YFSETQ in the germline V gene. This CDR3 is 11 amino acids long. Trimming stripped 7 bases from V and 10 bases from J, with 12 bases between. As DNA, the CDR3 is TGCGCCAGCTATGGAGGTGCGGAGCAGTTCTTC. Encoded protein: CASYGGAEQFF.

This clone was counted a single time. V is TRBV30 and J is TRBJ1-3; perhaps TRBD1 as D (5 bases). Per germline, CDR1 GTSNPN and CDR2 SVGIG (reference sequence). V was clipped by 3 bases and J by 4 bases, with 16 bases between them. This CDR3 has 15 residues. The CDR3 region has the DNA TGTGCCTGGAGGCGCCTAATGGGGCTCGGAAACACCATATATTTT. It codes for CAWRRLMGLGNTIYF. The variable domain in full, with the rest retrieved from reference TRBV30 and TRBJ1-3, is SQTIHQWPATLVQPVGSPLSLECTVEGTSNPNLYWYRQAAGRGLQLLFYSVGIGQISSEVPQNLSASRPQDRQFILSSKKLLLSDSGFYLCAWRRLMGLGNTIYFGEGSWLTVV.

The chain is built from TRBV6-5 and TRBJ1-2; no clear D gene. The V gene's germline CDR1 is MNHEY and CDR2 SVGAGI. V was cut by 2 bases and J by 0 bases, with 7 bases left in between. The CDR3 contains 14 residues. The CDR3 sequence is CASSYDGANYGYTF. For the CDR3, the DNA is TGTGCCAGCAGTTACGACGGAGCTAACTATGGCTACACCTTC.

This clone has only one observation. This rearrangement joins TRBV27 to TRBJ2-2, with TRBD1 matching over 7 bases. Trimming took 0 bases from V and 3 from J; bases not matched to a gene: 4. Germline CDR1 MNHEY, CDR2 SMNVEV (reference sequence). The CDR3 is 16 residues long. The DNA of the CDR3 is TGTGCCAGCAGTTTATCGTGGCAGGGGGACACCGGGGAGCTGTTTTTT. Amino acid sequence: CASSLSWQGDTGELFF.

The DNA of the CDR3 is TGTGCCAGCAGCCGAGGGAACAGGGGGATAAGCTCACCCCTCCACTTT. Encoded protein: CASSRGNRGISSPLHF. The V call is TRBV7-8, the J call TRBJ1-6; 8 nucleotides match TRBD1. J lost 10 bases, V lost 5 bases, and 13 bases had no gene match. Germline CDR1 is SGHVS and CDR2 is FQNEAQ. The CDR3 is 16 amino acids.

Comments on this clone: Mismatch with germline at one junction end may stem from a read error. The chain combines TRBV3-1 (or the pseudogene TRBV3-2) with TRBJ2-3; D not certain. The CDR3 has 15 amino acids. The V gene's germline CDR1 is LGHDT and CDR2 YNNKEL (reference sequence). CDR3 nucleotides: TGTGCCAGCAGCCAAGAAGTGGTTAGCACCGATACGCAGTATTTT. Translated, it gives CASSQEVVSTDTQYF.

CDR3: CASSRNQLDEQFF. CDR3 DNA: TGTGCCAGCTCACGAAACCAACTCGATGAGCAGTTCTTC. The chain joins TRBV18 to TRBJ2-1; no definite D call. Germline V lookup: CDR1 KGHSH, CDR2 LQKENI. CDR3 length: 13 amino acids. The ends were cut back, 4 bases at V and 8 bases at J, with 12 bases in the middle.

V and J are TRBV30 and TRBJ2-1; TRBD1 is a possible D gene (6 bases). This CDR3 has 13 amino acids. CDR1 and CDR2 from the germline V gene are GTSNPN and SVGIG (reference sequence). Trimming pared 3 bases from V and 0 bases from J, leaving 6 bases between. DNA of the CDR3: TGTGCCTGGAGACAGGGCTCCTACAATGAGCAGTTCTTC. Protein: CAWRQGSYNEQFF. Using reference TRBV30 and TRBJ2-1 for the parts outside the CDR3, the full variable domain is SQTIHQWPATLVQPVGSPLSLECTVEGTSNPNLYWYRQAAGRGLQLLFYSVGIGQISSEVPQNLSASRPQDRQFILSSKKLLLSDSGFYLCAWRQGSYNEQFFGPGTRLTVL.

CDR3: CASRAVNTGELFF. CDR3 bases: TGTGCCAGCAGAGCGGTGAACACCGGGGAGCTGTTTTTT. The chain employs TRBV2 and TRBJ2-2; tentative D call: TRBD2 (5 bases). This CDR3 is built from 13 residues. CDR1 and CDR2 (germline): SNHLY, FYNNEI. Trimming stripped 6 bases from V and 1 base from J, with 6 bases between. Full variable domain (outside the CDR3, taken from reference TRBV2 and TRBJ2-2): EPEVTQTPSHQVTQMGQEVILRCVPISNHLYFYWYRQILGQKVEFLVSFYNNEISEKSEIFDDQFSVERPDGSNFTLKIRSTKLEDSAMYFCASRAVNTGELFFGEGSRLTVL.

The chain carries TRBV3-1 (or the pseudogene TRBV3-2) and TRBJ1-3; 9 bases map to TRBD1. Germline CDR1 is LGHDT and CDR2 is YNNKEL (reference sequence). This CDR3 has 17 residues. With V trimmed by 6 bases and J by 1 base, 10 bases remained unmatched. The CDR3 sequence is CASRHLQGAKSGNTIYF. The CDR3, as DNA: TGTGCCAGCAGACACCTACAGGGGGCAAAGTCTGGAAACACCATATATTTT.

The chain joins TRBV3-1 (or the pseudogene TRBV3-2) to TRBJ1-2; D remains ambiguous. The CDR3 has 15 residues. Germline V gene data show CDR1 as LGHDT and CDR2 as YNNKEL (reference sequence). Trimming removed 1 base from V and 2 bases from J, with 11 bases in between. The CDR3 region is CASSQVPGVNYGYTF. CDR3 nucleotide sequence: TGTGCCAGCAGCCAAGTTCCCGGGGTCAACTATGGCTACACCTTC.

This clone was observed a few times. J is TRBJ1-2 and V is TRBV6-5; D not resolved. CDR1 and CDR2 from the germline V gene are MNHEY and SVGAGI. This CDR3 has 10 residues. The ends were cut back, 10 bases at V and 8 bases at J, with 11 bases in the middle. CDR3: CAILDQGYTF. DNA for the CDR3: TGTGCCATCCTAGACCAGGGCTACACCTTC.

The chain recombines TRBV2 with TRBJ2-3; 13 bases line up with TRBD2. CDR1 is SNHLY, CDR2 FYNNEI, per germline. CDR3 length: 15 amino acids. V was pared by 5 bases and J by 6 bases, with 5 bases of the junction left unmatched. Here the CDR3 DNA reads TGTGCCAGCAGTCCCAGGACTAGCGGGGGTGATACGCAGTATTTT. Its protein is CASSPRTSGGDTQYF.